In its sample, the clone carrying this T cell receptor beta chain was seen a few times. Its antigen is not identified. The isolated RNA, all of it, was reverse transcribed, so expressed TCRB transcripts were what got sequenced. Sequenced by immunoSEQ multiplex PCR; TCRdb stores in-frame clones only, minus some. Of about 450,000 clones in the sample, about an eighth were seen once. This entry is derived from a study of beta chain features in type 1 diabetes. Study in general: All samples yielded 107,917,701 examined sorted cells.

General study findings and limits: Cells with high TCR expression could be over-represented when cDNA is sequenced. Individuals with type 1 diabetes displayed fewer insertions and more deletions at VDJ junctions.

Trimming shortened V by 6 bases and J by 4 bases, and 13 bases separated the two germline ends. CDR1 is LNHDA, CDR2 SQIVND, per germline (reference sequence). CDR3 length: 14 residues. The sample was naive CD4+ T cells from blood. The rearrangement links TRBV19 to TRBJ1-5, with unresolved D. The TCR was taken from a woman younger than 30 in good health. This CDR3 reads CASSTKPGNQPQHF. The CDR3 DNA reads TGTGCCAGTAGCACTAAACCTGGGAATCAGCCCCAGCATTTT.